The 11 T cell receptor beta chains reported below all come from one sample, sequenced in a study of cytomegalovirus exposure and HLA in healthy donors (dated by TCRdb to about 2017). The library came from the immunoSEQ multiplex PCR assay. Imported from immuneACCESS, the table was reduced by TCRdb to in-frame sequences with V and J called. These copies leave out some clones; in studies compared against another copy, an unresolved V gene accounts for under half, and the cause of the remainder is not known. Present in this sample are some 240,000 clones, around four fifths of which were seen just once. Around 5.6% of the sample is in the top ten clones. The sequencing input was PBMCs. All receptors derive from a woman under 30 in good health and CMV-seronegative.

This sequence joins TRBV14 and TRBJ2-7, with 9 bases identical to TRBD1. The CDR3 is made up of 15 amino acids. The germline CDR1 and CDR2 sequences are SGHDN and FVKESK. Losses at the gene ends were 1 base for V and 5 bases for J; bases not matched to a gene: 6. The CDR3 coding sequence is TGTGCCAGCAGCCAAGTGGGGACAGGGTACCACGAGCAGTACTTC. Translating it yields CASSQVGTGYHEQYF. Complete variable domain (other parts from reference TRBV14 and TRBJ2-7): EAGVTQFPSHSVIEKGQTVTLRCDPISGHDNLYWYRRVMGKEIKFLLHFVKESKQDESGMPNNRFLAERTGGTYSTLKVQPAELEDSGVYFCASSQVGTGYHEQYFGPGTRLTVT.

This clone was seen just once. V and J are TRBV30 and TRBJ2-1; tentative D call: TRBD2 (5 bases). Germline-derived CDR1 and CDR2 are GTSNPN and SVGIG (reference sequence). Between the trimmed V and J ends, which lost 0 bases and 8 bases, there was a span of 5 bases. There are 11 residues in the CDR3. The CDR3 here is CAWSVRDEQFF. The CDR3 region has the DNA TGTGCCTGGAGTGTGCGGGATGAGCAGTTCTTC.

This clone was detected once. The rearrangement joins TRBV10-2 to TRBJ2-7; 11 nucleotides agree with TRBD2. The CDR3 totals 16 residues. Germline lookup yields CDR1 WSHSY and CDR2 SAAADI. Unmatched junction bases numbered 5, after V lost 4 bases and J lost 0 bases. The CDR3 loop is CASSGSGRDLSYEQYF. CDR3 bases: TGCGCCAGCAGTGGTAGCGGGAGGGACCTCTCCTACGAGCAGTACTTC.

In nucleotides, the CDR3 is TGTGCCAGCAGTGTTACGGGATCTTCCTACGAGCAGTACTTC. Translated: CASSVTGSSYEQYF. The chain couples TRBV2 to TRBJ2-7; a weak D match, TRBD2 (5 bases). V lost 4 bases to trimming and J lost 1 base, with 11 bases between them. The germline V gene has CDR1 SNHLY and CDR2 FYNNEI. The CDR3 contains 14 residues.

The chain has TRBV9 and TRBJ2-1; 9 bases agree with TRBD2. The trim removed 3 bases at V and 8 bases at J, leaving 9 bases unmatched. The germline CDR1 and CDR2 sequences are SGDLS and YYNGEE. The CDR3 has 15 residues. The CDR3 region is CASSDLAGEGDEQFF. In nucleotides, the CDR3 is TGTGCCAGCAGCGATTTAGCGGGAGAGGGGGATGAGCAGTTCTTC.

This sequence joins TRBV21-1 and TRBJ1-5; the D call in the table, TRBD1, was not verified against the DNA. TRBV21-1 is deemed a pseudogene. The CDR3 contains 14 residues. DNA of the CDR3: TGTGCCAGCAGCTCCAGGAATAGCAATCAGCCCCAGCATTTT. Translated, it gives CASSSRNSNQPQHF.

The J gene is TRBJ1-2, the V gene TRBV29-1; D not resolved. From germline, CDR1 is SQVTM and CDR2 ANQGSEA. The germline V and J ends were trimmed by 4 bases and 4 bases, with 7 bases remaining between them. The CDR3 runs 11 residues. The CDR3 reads CSVVDTYGYTF. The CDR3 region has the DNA TGCAGCGTTGTGGATACCTATGGCTACACCTTC.

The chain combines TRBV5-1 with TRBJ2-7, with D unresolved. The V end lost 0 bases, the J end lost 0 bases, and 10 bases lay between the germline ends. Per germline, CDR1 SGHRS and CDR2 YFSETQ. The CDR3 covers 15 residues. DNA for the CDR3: TGCGCCAGCAGCTTGGTAGCCCAGAGCTCCTACGAGCAGTACTTC. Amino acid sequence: CASSLVAQSSYEQYF.

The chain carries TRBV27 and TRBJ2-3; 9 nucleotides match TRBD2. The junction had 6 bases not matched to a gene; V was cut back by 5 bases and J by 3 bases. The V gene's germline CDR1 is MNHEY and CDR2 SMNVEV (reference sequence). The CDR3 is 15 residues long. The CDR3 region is CASSQTSGVTDTQYF. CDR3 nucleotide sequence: TGTGCCAGCAGTCAGACTAGCGGTGTTACAGATACGCAGTATTTT.

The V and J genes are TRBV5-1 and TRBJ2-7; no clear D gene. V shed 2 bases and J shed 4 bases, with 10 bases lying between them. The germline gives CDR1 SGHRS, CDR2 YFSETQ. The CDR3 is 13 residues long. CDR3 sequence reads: CASSLLRNYEQYF. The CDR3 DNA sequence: TGCGCCAGCAGCTTATTACGTAATTACGAGCAGTACTTC.

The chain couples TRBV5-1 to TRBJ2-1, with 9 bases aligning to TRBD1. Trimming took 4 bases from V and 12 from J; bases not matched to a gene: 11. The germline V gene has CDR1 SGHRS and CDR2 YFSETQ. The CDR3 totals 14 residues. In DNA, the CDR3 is TGCGCCAGCAGCCCTCGAGGACAGGGGAAGGGGCAGTTCTTC. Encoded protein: CASSPRGQGKGQFF.